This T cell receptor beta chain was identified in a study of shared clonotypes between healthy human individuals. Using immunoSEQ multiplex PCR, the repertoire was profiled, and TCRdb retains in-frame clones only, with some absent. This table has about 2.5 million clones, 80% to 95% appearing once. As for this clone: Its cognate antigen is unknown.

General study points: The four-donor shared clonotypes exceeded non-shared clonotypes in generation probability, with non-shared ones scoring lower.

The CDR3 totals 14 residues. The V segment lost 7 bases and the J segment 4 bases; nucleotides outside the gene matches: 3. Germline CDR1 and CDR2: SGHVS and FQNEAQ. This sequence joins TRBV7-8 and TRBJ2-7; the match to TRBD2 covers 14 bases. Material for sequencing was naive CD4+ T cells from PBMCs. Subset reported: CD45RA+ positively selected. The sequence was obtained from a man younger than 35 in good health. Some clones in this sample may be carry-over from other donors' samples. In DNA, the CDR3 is TGTGCCAGCAACCGACTAGCGGGAGGGTACGAGCAGTACTTC. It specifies CASNRLAGGYEQYF.